Here is one TCR beta chain with its context. The CDR3 extends over 15 amino acids. Trimming left V 0 bases short and J 3 bases short, with 9 bases between. The germline V gene encodes CDR1 SGDLS and CDR2 YYNGEE. This record belongs to a study of shared clonotypes between healthy human individuals. Evenly divided among several immunoSEQ plates was the genomic DNA of each subset. Generated by immunoSEQ multiplex PCR, the TCRdb table keeps only in-frame clones and is missing some. The table has under 850,000 clones, about 92% seen once. Terminally differentiated effector memory CD45RA+ cells were left out of the naive CD8 fraction, which was CD45RO-negative and positively selected for CCR7.

The receptor's source is a man between 25 and 39 years old in good health. Sequencing was done on a sample of naive CD8+ T cells sorted from blood. This sequence joins TRBV9 and TRBJ1-4; D remains unclear. As DNA, the CDR3 is TGTGCCAGCAGCGTAGATCCGTCGGCTAATGAAAAACTGTTTTTT. The encoded protein is CASSVDPSANEKLFF.